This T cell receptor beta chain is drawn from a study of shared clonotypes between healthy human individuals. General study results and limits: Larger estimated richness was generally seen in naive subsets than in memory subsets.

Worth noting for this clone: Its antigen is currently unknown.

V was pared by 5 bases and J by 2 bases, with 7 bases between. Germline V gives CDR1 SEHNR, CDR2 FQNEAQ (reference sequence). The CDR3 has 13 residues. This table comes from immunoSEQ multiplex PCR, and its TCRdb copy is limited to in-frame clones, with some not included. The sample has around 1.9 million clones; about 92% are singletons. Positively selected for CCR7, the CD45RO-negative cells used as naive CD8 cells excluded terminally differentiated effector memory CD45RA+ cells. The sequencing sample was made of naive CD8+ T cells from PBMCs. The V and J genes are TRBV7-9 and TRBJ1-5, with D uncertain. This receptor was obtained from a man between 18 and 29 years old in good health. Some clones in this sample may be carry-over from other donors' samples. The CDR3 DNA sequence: TGTGCCAGCAGCCACGATGGCAATCAGCCCCAGCATTTT. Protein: CASSHDGNQPQHF.